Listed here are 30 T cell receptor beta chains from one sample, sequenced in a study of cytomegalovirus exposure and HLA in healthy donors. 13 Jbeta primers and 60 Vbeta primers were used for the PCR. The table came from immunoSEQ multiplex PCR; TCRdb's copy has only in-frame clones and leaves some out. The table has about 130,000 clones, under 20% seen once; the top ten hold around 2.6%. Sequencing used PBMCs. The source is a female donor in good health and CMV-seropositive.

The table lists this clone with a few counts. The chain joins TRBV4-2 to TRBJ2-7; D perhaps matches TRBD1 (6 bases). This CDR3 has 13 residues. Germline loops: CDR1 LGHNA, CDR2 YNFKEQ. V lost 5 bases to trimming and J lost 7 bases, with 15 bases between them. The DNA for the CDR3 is TGTGCCAGCAGCTGGGACACCCGTGAGGAGCAGTACTTC. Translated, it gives CASSWDTREEQYF.

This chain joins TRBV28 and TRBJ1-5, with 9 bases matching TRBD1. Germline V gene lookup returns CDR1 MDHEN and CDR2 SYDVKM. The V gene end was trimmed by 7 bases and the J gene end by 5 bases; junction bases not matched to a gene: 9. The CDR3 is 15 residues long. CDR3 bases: TGTGCCAGCACCCTGTCCGGGACAGGGTATCAGCCCCAGCATTTT. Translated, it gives CASTLSGTGYQPQHF.

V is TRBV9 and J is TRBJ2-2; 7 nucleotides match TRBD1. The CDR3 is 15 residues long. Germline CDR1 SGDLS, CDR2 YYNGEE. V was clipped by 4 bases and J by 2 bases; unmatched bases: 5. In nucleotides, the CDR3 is TGTGCCAGCAGCTTTACAGGGGTCAACACCGGGGAGCTGTTTTTT. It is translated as CASSFTGVNTGELFF.

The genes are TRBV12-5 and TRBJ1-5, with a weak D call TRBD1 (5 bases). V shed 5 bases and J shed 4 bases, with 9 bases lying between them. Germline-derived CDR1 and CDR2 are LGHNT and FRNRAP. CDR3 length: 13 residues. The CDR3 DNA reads TGTGCTAGTGGTATACAGGTAAATCAGCCCCAGCATTTT. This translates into CASGIQVNQPQHF.

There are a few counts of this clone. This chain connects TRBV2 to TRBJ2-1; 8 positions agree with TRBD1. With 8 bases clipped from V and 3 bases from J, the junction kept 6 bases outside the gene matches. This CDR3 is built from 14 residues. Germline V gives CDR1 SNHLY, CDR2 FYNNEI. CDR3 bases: TGTGCCAGCGGGAGACAGGGGAGCTACAATGAGCAGTTCTTC. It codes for CASGRQGSYNEQFF.

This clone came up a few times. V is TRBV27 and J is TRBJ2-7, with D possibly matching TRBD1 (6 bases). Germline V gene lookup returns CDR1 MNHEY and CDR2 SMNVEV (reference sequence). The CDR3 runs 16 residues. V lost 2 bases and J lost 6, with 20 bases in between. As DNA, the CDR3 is TGTGCCAGCAGTTTAATACAGGGCATGGGTGGAGGCGAGCAGTACTTC. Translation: CASSLIQGMGGGEQYF.

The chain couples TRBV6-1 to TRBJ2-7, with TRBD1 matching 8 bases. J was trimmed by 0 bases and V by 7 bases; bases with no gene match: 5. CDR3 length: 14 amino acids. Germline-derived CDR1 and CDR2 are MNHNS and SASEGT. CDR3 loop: CASISRGPSYEQYF. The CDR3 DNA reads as TGTGCCAGCATATCCAGGGGGCCCTCCTACGAGCAGTACTTC.

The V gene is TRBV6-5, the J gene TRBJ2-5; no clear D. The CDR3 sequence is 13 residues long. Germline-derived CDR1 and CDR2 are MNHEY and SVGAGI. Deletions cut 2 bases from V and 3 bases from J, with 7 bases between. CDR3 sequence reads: CASSYRLKETQYF. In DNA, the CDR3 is TGTGCCAGCAGTTACCGGTTAAAAGAGACCCAGTACTTC.

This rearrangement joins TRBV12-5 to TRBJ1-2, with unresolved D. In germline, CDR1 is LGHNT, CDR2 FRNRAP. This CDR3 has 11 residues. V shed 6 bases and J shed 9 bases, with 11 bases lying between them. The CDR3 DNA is TGTGCTAGTGGGGAGGGCCGTCGCTACACCTTC. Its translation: CASGEGRRYTF.

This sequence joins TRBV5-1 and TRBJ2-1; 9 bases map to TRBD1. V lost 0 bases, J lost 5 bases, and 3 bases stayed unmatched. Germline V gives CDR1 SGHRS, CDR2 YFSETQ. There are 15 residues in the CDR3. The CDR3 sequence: CASSLGTGANNEQFF. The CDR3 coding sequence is TGCGCCAGCAGCTTGGGGACAGGGGCAAACAATGAGCAGTTCTTC.

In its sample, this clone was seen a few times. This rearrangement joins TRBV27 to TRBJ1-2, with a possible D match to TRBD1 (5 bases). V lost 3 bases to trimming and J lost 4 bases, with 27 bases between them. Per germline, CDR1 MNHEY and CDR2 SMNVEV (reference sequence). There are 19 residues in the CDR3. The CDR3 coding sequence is TGTGCCAGCAGTTTTCTTTTTGTTCGATCGACAAAACAGGCCTATGGCTACACCTTC. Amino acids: CASSFLFVRSTKQAYGYTF.

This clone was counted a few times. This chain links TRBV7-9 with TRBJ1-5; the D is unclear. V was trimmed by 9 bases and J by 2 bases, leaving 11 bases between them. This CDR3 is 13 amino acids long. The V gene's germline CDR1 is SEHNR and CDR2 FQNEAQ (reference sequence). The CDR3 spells CASKAGGNQPQHF. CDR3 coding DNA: TGTGCCAGTAAAGCGGGAGGCAATCAGCCCCAGCATTTT.

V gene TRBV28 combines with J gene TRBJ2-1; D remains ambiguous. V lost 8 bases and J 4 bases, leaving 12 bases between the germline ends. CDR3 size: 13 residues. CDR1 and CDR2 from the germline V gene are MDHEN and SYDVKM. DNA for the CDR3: TGTGCCAGCGTACGAGGCTTTTACAATGAGCAGTTCTTC. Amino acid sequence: CASVRGFYNEQFF.

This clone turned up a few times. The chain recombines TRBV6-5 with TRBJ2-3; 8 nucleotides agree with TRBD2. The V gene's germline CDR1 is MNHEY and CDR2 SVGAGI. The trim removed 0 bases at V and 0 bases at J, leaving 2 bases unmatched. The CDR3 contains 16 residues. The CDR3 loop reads CASSYSAGASTDTQYF. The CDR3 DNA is TGTGCCAGCAGTTACTCAGCGGGGGCGAGCACAGATACGCAGTATTTT.

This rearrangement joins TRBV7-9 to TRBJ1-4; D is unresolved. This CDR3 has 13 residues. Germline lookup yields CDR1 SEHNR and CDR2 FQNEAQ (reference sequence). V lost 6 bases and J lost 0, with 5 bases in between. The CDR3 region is CASRRATNEKLFF. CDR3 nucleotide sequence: TGTGCCAGCAGGCGGGCAACTAATGAAAAACTGTTTTTT.

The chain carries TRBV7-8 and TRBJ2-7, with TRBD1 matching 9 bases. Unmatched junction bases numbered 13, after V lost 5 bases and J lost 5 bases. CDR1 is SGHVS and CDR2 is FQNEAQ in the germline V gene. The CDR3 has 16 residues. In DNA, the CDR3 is TGTGCCAGCAGCATTACTTACGGGACAGGGCTCAACGAGCAGTACTTC. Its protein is CASSITYGTGLNEQYF.

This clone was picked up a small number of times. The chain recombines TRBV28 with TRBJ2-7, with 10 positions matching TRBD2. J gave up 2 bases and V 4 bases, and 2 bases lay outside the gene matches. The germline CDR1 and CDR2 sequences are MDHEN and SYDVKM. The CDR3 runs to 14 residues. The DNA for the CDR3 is TGTGCCAGCAGTTACCTAGCGGGGGCCTACGAGCAGTACTTC. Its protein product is CASSYLAGAYEQYF.

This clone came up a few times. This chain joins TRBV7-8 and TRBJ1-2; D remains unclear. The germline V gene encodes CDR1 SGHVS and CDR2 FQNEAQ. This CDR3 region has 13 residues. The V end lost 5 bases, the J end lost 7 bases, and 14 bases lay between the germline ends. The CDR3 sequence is CASSPAWARGYTF. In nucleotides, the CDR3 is TGTGCCAGCAGCCCCGCCTGGGCTCGTGGCTACACCTTC.

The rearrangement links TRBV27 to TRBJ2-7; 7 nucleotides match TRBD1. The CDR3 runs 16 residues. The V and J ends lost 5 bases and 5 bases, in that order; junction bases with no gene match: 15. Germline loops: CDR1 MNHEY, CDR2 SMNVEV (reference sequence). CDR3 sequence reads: CASSRSLERGPDEQYF. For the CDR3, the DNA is TGTGCCAGCAGTCGGTCGTTGGAGAGGGGGCCCGACGAGCAGTACTTC.

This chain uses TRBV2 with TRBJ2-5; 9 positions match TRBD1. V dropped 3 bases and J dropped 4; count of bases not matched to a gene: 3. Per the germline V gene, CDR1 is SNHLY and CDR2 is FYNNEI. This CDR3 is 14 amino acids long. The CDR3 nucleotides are TGTGCCAGCAGTGAGTCACAGGGGGCAGAGACCCAGTACTTC. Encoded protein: CASSESQGAETQYF.

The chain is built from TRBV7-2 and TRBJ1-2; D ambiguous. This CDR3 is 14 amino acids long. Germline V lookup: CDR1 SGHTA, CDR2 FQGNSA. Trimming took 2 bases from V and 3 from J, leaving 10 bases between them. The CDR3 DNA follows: TGTGCCAGCAGCTTACAGCGGATAGACTATGGCTACACCTTC. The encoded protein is CASSLQRIDYGYTF.

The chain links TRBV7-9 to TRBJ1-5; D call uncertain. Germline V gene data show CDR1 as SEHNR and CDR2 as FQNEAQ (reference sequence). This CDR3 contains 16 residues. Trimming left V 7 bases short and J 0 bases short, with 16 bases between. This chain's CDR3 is CASTPLGSYSNQPQHF. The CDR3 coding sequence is TGTGCCAGCACCCCTCTCGGGAGTTATAGCAATCAGCCCCAGCATTTT.

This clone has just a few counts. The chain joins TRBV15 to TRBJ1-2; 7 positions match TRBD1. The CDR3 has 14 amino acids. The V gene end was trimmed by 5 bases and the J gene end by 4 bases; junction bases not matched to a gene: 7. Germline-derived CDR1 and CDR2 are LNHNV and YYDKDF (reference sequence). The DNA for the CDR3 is TGTGCCACCAGCGTGGACAGGCTTCTCTATGGCTACACCTTC. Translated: CATSVDRLLYGYTF.

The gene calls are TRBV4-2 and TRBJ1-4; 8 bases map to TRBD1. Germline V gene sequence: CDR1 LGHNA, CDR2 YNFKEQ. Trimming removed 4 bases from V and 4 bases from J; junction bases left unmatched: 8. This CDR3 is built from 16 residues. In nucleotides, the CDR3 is TGTGCCAGCAGCCGCACAGGGACAGGACTTAATGAAAAACTGTTTTTT. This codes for CASSRTGTGLNEKLFF.

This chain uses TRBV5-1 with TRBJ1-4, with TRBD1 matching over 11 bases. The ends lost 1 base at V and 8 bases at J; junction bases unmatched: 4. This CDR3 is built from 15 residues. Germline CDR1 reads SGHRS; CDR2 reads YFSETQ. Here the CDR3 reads CASSLSGTGGEKLFF. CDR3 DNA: TGCGCCAGCAGCTTGTCTGGGACAGGGGGAGAAAAACTGTTTTTT.

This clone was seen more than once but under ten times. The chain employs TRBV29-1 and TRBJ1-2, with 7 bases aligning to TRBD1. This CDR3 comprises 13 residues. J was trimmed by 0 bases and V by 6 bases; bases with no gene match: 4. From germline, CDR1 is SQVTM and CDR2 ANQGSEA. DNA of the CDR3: TGCAGCGTCACAGGGGTGACTAACTATGGCTACACCTTC. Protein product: CSVTGVTNYGYTF.

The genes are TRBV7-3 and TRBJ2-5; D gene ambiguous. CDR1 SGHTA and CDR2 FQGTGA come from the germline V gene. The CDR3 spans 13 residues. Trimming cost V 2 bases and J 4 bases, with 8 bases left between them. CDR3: CASSLYGAETQYF. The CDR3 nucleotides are TGTGCCAGCAGCTTATATGGAGCAGAGACCCAGTACTTC.

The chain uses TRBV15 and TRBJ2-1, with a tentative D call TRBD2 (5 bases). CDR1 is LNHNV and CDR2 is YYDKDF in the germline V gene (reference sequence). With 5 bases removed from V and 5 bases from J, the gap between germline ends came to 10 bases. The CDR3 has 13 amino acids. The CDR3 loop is CATSSRTDNEQFF. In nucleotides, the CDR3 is TGTGCCACCAGCTCTCGGACTGACAATGAGCAGTTCTTC.

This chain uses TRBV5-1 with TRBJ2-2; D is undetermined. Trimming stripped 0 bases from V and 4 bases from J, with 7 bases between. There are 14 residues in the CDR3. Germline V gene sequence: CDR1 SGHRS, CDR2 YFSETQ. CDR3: CASSLDSSTGELFF. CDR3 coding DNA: TGCGCCAGCAGCTTGGACAGTTCCACCGGGGAGCTGTTTTTT.

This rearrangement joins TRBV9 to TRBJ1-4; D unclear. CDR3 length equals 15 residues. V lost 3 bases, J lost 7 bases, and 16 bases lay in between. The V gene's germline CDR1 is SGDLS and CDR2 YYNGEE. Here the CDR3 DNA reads TGTGCCAGCAGCGCCTCGTTAAGCGGGGTTGAAAAACTGTTTTTT. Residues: CASSASLSGVEKLFF.